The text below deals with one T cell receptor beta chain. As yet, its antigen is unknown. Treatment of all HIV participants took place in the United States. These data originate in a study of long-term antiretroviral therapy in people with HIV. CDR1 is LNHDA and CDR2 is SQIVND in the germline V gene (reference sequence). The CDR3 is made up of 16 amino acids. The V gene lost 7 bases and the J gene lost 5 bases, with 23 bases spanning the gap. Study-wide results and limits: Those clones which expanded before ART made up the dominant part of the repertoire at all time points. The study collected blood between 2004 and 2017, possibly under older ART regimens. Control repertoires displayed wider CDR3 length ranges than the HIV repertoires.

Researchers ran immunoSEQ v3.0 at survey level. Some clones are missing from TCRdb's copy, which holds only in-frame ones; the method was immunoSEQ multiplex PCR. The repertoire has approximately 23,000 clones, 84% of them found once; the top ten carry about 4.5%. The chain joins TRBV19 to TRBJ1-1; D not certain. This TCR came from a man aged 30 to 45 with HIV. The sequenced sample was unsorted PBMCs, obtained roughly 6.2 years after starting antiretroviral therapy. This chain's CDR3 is CASTAPPKGSGTEAFF. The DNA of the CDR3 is TGTGCCAGTACCGCCCCCCCGAAGGGCTCGGGGACTGAAGCTTTCTTT.